This T cell receptor beta chain was identified in a study of blood T cell repertoires in COVID-19. Per the original methods: The assay estimated nucleated cells by amplifying reference gene primers. This table comes from immunoSEQ multiplex PCR, and its TCRdb copy is limited to in-frame clones, with some not included. The V and J calls and clone size come from that table; D and trimming were worked out from the DNA. This sample has about 270,000 clones, with 80% to 90% found just once. This clone was counted once. Clinical history reported by participants formed the basis on which cohorts were assigned. Recovered status in Cohort 3 required two negative PCRs, clearance, or symptom resolution. Trimming cost V 5 bases and J 5 bases; bases outside gene matches: 6. CDR3 length equals 14 residues. Germline loops: CDR1 SNHLY, CDR2 FYNNEI.

This TCR derives from a young woman who had recovered from COVID-19. The rearrangement links TRBV2 to TRBJ1-5; TRBD1 matches 7 bases. What was sequenced was PBMCs or T cells enriched from blood (not recorded which). The CDR3 region is CASSTDRDYQPQHF. The CDR3 bases are TGTGCCAGCAGTACAGACAGGGATTATCAGCCCCAGCATTTT.